One sample yielded the 24 T cell receptor beta chains listed below, sequenced in a study of beta chain features in type 1 diabetes. The investigators reverse transcribed all of the isolated RNA, so they sequenced expressed TCRB transcripts. Measured with immunoSEQ multiplex PCR; TCRdb has only the in-frame clones, and not every one. The table includes a few hundred thousand clones, roughly 16% detected once. Sequenced input: naive CD4+ T cells from blood. The receptors shown here come from a young woman in good health.

The rearrangement joins TRBV7-2 to TRBJ1-5, with D tentatively TRBD1 (6 bases). The V gene's germline CDR1 is SGHTA and CDR2 FQGNSA. The length of the CDR3 is 15 residues. The germline V and J ends were trimmed by 3 bases and 0 bases, with 9 bases remaining between them. CDR3 nucleotide sequence: TGTGCCAGCAGCTTGACAGGAAGTAGCAATCAGCCCCAGCATTTT. This gives the protein CASSLTGSSNQPQHF.

The chain has TRBV4-2 and TRBJ1-1; 8 bases align to TRBD1. The CDR3 is made up of 14 amino acids. Germline CDR1 LGHNA, CDR2 YNFKEQ. The V and J ends lost 8 bases and 4 bases, in that order; junction bases with no gene match: 9. CDR3 sequence reads: CASGPATGGTEAFF. For the CDR3, the DNA is TGTGCCAGCGGCCCCGCAACAGGGGGCACTGAAGCTTTCTTT.

This clone has just a few counts. This chain connects TRBV5-1 to TRBJ2-6, with TRBD2 matching over 10 bases. V lost 3 bases to trimming and J lost 2 bases; unmatched junction nucleotides: 11. CDR3 length: 19 residues. Germline V CDR1 and CDR2: SGHRS, YFSETQ. CDR3 sequence reads: CASSSLQREGPTGANVLTF. The CDR3 coding sequence is TGCGCCAGCAGCTCGCTACAGCGGGAGGGCCCGACTGGGGCCAACGTCCTGACTTTC. Filled out from reference TRBV5-1 and TRBJ2-6, the complete variable domain reads KAGVTQTPRYLIKTRGQQVTLSCSPISGHRSVSWYQQTPGQGLQFLFEYFSETQRNKGNFPGRFSGRQFSNSRSEMNVSTLELGDSALYLCASSSLQREGPTGANVLTFGAGSRLTVL.

In its sample, this clone was seen a few times. This chain connects TRBV7-2 to TRBJ1-4, with TRBD1 as a possible D gene (5 bases). With 4 bases removed from V and 5 bases from J, the gap between germline ends came to 5 bases. This CDR3 is 12 amino acids long. CDR1 and CDR2 from the germline V gene are SGHTA and FQGNSA. Written as DNA, the CDR3 is TGTGCCAGCAGCTACAGGAATGAAAAACTGTTTTTT. Translated: CASSYRNEKLFF.

This clone was seen just once. As DNA, the CDR3 is TGTGCCAGCAGCCTAAGGACTAGCGGTAATGAGCAGTTCTTC. Protein sequence: CASSLRTSGNEQFF. The gene calls are TRBV5-4 and TRBJ2-1; 10 positions match TRBD2. From germline, CDR1 is SGHNT and CDR2 YYREEE (reference sequence). The CDR3 covers 14 residues. The V gene end was trimmed by 4 bases and the J gene end by 7 bases; junction bases not matched to a gene: 5.

A remark on this clone: Other DNA sequences in the sample encode the same CDR3. The chain carries TRBV7-9 and TRBJ1-5, with 7 bases fitting TRBD1. CDR3 length: 14 residues. V was pared by 5 bases and J by 4 bases, with 5 bases of the junction left unmatched. Germline V gene sequence: CDR1 SEHNR, CDR2 FQNEAQ (reference sequence). In nucleotides, the CDR3 is TGTGCCAGCAGCCCACGGGACAGTAATCAGCCCCAGCATTTT. Residues: CASSPRDSNQPQHF. The whole variable domain, filled in from reference TRBV7-9 and TRBJ1-5, reads DTGVSQNPRHKITKRGQNVTFRCDPISEHNRLYWYRQTLGQGPEFLTYFQNEAQLEKSRLLSDRFSAERPKGSFSTLEIQRTEQGDSAMYLCASSPRDSNQPQHFGDGTRLSIL.

This clone was seen only a few times. The CDR3: CASTGLATRRAWREQYF. CDR3 in DNA: TGTGCCAGCACGGGACTAGCGACCCGGAGAGCTTGGCGCGAGCAGTACTTC. The chain carries TRBV2 and TRBJ2-7; TRBD2 aligns across 10 bases. Germline loops: CDR1 SNHLY, CDR2 FYNNEI. The V segment lost 7 bases and the J segment 6 bases; nucleotides outside the gene matches: 18. The CDR3 covers 17 residues.

This clone was counted between two and nine times. The chain carries TRBV28 and TRBJ1-4; D is uncertain. This CDR3 has 13 residues. Germline V gene data show CDR1 as MDHEN and CDR2 as SYDVKM. Trimming pared 8 bases from V and 4 bases from J, leaving 11 bases between. The CDR3 is CASLSGLNEKLFF. The CDR3 DNA reads TGTGCCAGCCTCAGTGGGCTTAATGAAAAACTGTTTTTT.

The rearrangement joins TRBV21-1 to TRBJ2-1; the table's TRBD2 call for D was not verified on the DNA. TRBV21-1 is reported as a pseudogene. The CDR3 is made up of 18 amino acids. CDR3 sequence (DNA): TGTGCCAGCAGCAAAGGGGGAGCTAGCGGGGTGTCCTACAATGAGCAGTTCTTC. Encoded protein: CASSKGGASGVSYNEQFF.

This chain links TRBV29-1 with TRBJ1-1; D is uncertain. Germline lookup yields CDR1 SQVTM and CDR2 ANQGSEA. The CDR3 totals 11 residues. The V and J ends lost 3 bases and 9 bases respectively, with 11 bases between them. This CDR3 is CSVDGREQAFF. CDR3 bases: TGCAGCGTTGACGGACGGGAACAAGCTTTCTTT. Full variable domain (missing parts from reference TRBV29-1 and TRBJ1-1): SAVISQKPSRDICQRGTSLTIQCQVDSQVTMMFWYRQQPGQSLTLIATANQGSEATYESGFVIDKFPISRPNLTFSTLTVSNMSPEDSSIYLCSVDGREQAFFGQGTRLTVV.

This clone has only a few counts. This chain links TRBV30 with TRBJ2-1; 12 bases match TRBD2. The CDR3 extends over 16 amino acids. Per germline, CDR1 GTSNPN and CDR2 SVGIG (reference sequence). Trimming removed 0 bases from V and 2 bases from J; junction bases left unmatched: 2. In DNA, the CDR3 is TGTGCCTGGAGTGTACTAGCGGGAGGTGCCTACAATGAGCAGTTCTTC. Protein sequence: CAWSVLAGGAYNEQFF.

This clone was seen more than once but under ten times. This chain connects TRBV7-9 to TRBJ2-2, with 9 bases matching TRBD1. The CDR3 totals 16 residues. Germline CDR1 SEHNR, CDR2 FQNEAQ (reference sequence). The trim removed 10 bases at V and 5 bases at J, leaving 14 bases unmatched. The CDR3 loop reads CATVATGTGITGELFF. The CDR3 region has the DNA TGTGCCACAGTCGCAACCGGGACAGGGATTACCGGGGAGCTGTTTTTT. Full variable domain (rest looked up from reference TRBV7-9 and TRBJ2-2): DTGVSQNPRHKITKRGQNVTFRCDPISEHNRLYWYRQTLGQGPEFLTYFQNEAQLEKSRLLSDRFSAERPKGSFSTLEIQRTEQGDSAMYLCATVATGTGITGELFFGEGSRLTVL.

J is TRBJ2-5 and V is TRBV11-2, with D maybe TRBD1 (6 bases). The length of the CDR3 is 13 residues. Germline V gene sequence: CDR1 SGHAT, CDR2 FQNNGV. V gave up 5 bases and J gave up 5 bases, with 12 bases separating them. CDR3 nucleotide sequence: TGTGCCAGCAGCGGGCTAAGGGGGGAGACCCAGTACTTC. Protein sequence: CASSGLRGETQYF.

This clone has a single count. The V and J genes are TRBV10-3 and TRBJ2-3, with 14 bases lining up with TRBD2. Trimming removed 6 bases from V and 4 bases from J; junction bases left unmatched: 3. Germline CDR1 ENHRY, CDR2 SYGVKD. The CDR3 covers 15 residues. CDR3 sequence reads: CAISGLAGGPDTQYF. For the CDR3, the DNA is TGTGCCATCAGCGGACTAGCGGGAGGTCCAGATACGCAGTATTTT.

The V and J genes are TRBV19 and TRBJ2-1; D call uncertain. Trimming stripped 6 bases from V and 6 bases from J, with 21 bases between. Germline loops: CDR1 LNHDA, CDR2 SQIVND (reference sequence). This CDR3 is built from 16 residues. Here the CDR3 reads CASSGESRPFSNEQFF. DNA for the CDR3: TGTGCCAGTAGCGGAGAGTCCCGGCCCTTTTCCAATGAGCAGTTCTTC.

This clone occurred a few times. J is TRBJ2-1 and V is TRBV28; 8 positions match TRBD2. Looked up from germline, CDR1 is MDHEN and CDR2 is SYDVKM. This CDR3 contains 12 residues. V lost 10 bases to trimming and J lost 8 bases; unmatched junction nucleotides: 7. The CDR3 sequence: CATTSEPHEQFF. CDR3 coding DNA: TGTGCCACGACTAGCGAGCCCCATGAGCAGTTCTTC. Filled out from reference TRBV28 and TRBJ2-1, the complete variable domain reads DVKVTQSSRYLVKRTGEKVFLECVQDMDHENMFWYRQDPGLGLRLIYFSYDVKMKEKGDIPEGYSVSREKKERFSLILESASTNQTSMYLCATTSEPHEQFFGPGTRLTVL.

This clone was counted a few times. One junction end does not reproduce the germline sequence, and a read error may be involved. The rearrangement uses TRBV7-7 and TRBJ2-1; TRBD2 matches at 8 bases. The CDR3 length is 15 residues. Germline V gives CDR1 SSHAT, CDR2 FNYEAQ (reference sequence). The CDR3 is CASSLALAAYNEQFF. DNA for the CDR3: TGTGCTAGCAGCTTAGCACTAGCGGCGTACAATGAGCAGTTCTTC.

This clone has more than one count but fewer than ten. The chain recombines TRBV19 with TRBJ2-7, with TRBD2 matching over 7 bases. This CDR3 is built from 15 residues. Germline CDR1 reads LNHDA; CDR2 reads SQIVND (reference sequence). J lost 1 base, V lost 6 bases, and 9 bases had no gene match. The CDR3 sequence is CASSPLSGASYEQYF. The CDR3 nucleotides are TGTGCCAGTAGCCCTCTCAGCGGGGCTTCCTACGAGCAGTACTTC.

This clone was recorded a few times. V is TRBV6-5 and J is TRBJ2-7; TRBD2 aligns across 9 bases. The CDR3 contains 15 residues. Germline CDR1 is MNHEY and CDR2 is SVGAGI. Trimming at V came to 5 bases and at J to 0 bases, leaving 5 bases not matched to a gene. In nucleotides, the CDR3 is TGTGCCAGCAGTACAAGCGGGAGGACCTCCTACGAGCAGTACTTC. Translation: CASSTSGRTSYEQYF.

This clone was counted between two and nine times. The chain employs TRBV7-2 and TRBJ2-7, with TRBD1 identical over 10 bases. There are 15 residues in the CDR3. The ends lost 4 bases at V and 3 bases at J; junction bases unmatched: 6. Germline V gene sequence: CDR1 SGHTA, CDR2 FQGNSA. CDR3 sequence: CASSSRRTGGYEQYF. CDR3 bases: TGTGCCAGCAGCTCACGGCGGACAGGGGGCTACGAGCAGTACTTC.

J is TRBJ2-5 and V is TRBV5-1, with D unresolved. Germline CDR1 is SGHRS and CDR2 is YFSETQ. The ends were cut back, 4 bases at V and 0 bases at J, with 13 bases in the middle. CDR3 length: 15 residues. The CDR3, as DNA: TGCGCCAGCAGCCCCCAGAAACCTTACCAAGAGACCCAGTACTTC. The encoded protein is CASSPQKPYQETQYF.

The rearrangement links TRBV7-2 to TRBJ1-1, with 9 bases that match TRBD1. V trimming: 4 bases; J trimming: 5 bases; junction bases outside the gene matches: 5. The CDR3 extends over 14 amino acids. The germline V gene has CDR1 SGHTA and CDR2 FQGNSA. The CDR3 protein is CASSSGTGRTEAFF. The CDR3 DNA sequence: TGTGCCAGCAGCTCCGGGACAGGGAGAACTGAAGCTTTCTTT.

Here the CDR3 DNA reads TGTGCCAGCAGTTTAAGTTCTGCGCAAGCCAAAAACATTCAGTACTTC. Protein: CASSLSSAQAKNIQYF. The rearrangement joins TRBV28 to TRBJ2-4; D unclear. Trimming removed 2 bases from V and 0 bases from J, with 11 bases in between. This CDR3 has 16 residues. The germline CDR1 and CDR2 sequences are MDHEN and SYDVKM.

This clone showed up just a few times. The chain recombines TRBV5-1 with TRBJ2-1; D is possibly TRBD2 (6 bases). The CDR3 sequence is 12 residues long. Trimming left V 3 bases short and J 7 bases short, with 8 bases between. The germline V gene encodes CDR1 SGHRS and CDR2 YFSETQ. The CDR3 DNA reads as TGCGCCAGCAGCTGGGACTTTAATGAGCAGTTCTTC. Protein sequence: CASSWDFNEQFF.